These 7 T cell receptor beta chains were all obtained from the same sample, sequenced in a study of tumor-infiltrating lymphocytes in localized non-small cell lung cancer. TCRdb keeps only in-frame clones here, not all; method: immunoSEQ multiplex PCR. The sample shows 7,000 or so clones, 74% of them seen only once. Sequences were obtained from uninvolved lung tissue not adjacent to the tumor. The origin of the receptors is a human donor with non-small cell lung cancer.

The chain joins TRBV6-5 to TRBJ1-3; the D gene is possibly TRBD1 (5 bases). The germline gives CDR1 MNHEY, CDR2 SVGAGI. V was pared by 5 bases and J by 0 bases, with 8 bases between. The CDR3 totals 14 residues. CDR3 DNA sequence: TGTGCCAGCAGTACGACAGACTCTGGAAACACCATATATTTT. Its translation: CASSTTDSGNTIYF.

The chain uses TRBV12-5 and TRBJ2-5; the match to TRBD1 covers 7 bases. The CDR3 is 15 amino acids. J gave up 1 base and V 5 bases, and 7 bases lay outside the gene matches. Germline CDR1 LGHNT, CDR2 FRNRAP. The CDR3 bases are TGTGCTAGTGGTCAACAGACAGGGCCCCAAGAGACCCAGTACTTC. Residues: CASGQQTGPQETQYF. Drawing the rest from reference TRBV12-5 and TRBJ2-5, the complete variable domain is DARVTQTPRHKVTEMGQEVTMRCQPILGHNTVFWYRQTMMQGLELLAYFRNRAPLDDSGMPKDRFSAEMPDATLATLKIQPSEPRDSAVYFCASGQQTGPQETQYFGPGTRLLVL.

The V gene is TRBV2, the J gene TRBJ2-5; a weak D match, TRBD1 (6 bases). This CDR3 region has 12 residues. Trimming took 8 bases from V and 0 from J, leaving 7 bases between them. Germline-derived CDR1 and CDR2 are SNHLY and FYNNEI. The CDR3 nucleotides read TGTGCCAGCCGGACAGACCAAGAGACCCAGTACTTC. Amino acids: CASRTDQETQYF.

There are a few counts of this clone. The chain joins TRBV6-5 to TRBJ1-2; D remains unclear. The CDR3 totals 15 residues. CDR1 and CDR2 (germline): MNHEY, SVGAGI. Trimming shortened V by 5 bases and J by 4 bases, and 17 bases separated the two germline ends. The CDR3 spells CASSPYPGLAYGYTF. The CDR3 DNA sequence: TGTGCCAGCAGTCCGTACCCTGGACTGGCCTATGGCTACACCTTC.

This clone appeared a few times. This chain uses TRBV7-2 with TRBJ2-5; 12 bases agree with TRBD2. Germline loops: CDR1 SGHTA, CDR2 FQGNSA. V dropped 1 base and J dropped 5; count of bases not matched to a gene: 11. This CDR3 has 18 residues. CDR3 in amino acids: CASSLELLAGGLRETQYF. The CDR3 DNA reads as TGTGCCAGCAGCTTAGAGTTACTAGCGGGAGGCTTGAGGGAGACCCAGTACTTC.

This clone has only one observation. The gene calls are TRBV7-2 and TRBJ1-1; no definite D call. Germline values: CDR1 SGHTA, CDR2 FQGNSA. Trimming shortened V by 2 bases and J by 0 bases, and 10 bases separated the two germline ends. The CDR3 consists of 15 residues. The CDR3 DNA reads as TGTGCCAGCAGCTTAAACAGAATCATGAACACTGAAGCTTTCTTT. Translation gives CASSLNRIMNTEAFF.

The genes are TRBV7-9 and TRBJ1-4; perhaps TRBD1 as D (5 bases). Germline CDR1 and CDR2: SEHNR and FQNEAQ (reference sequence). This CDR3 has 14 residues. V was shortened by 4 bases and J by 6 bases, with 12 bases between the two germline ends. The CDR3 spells CASSSRWGYEKLFF. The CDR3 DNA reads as TGTGCCAGCAGCTCGCGCTGGGGGTATGAAAAACTGTTTTTT.